Reported below is one T cell receptor (beta chain). This sample was included in a study of OX40 agonist ivuxolimab in advanced cancers. For the study at large: An agonistic anti-OX40 (CD134) antibody, ivuxolimab, was used to treat the patients. Dose-escalation patients' cancers were hepatocellular carcinoma, melanoma, renal cell or head and neck cancer. Antecedent anti-PD-1, anti-PD-L1 or anti-CTLA-4 therapy was permissible, with 40% having received some.

J lost 3 bases, V lost 4 bases, and 2 bases had no gene match. Germline V gene sequence: CDR1 KGHSH, CDR2 LQKENI. The CDR3 has 13 amino acids. If patients had autoimmune disease history or systemic immunosuppression, they were excluded. This table comes from immunoSEQ multiplex PCR, and its TCRdb copy is limited to in-frame clones, with some not included. The data show 65,000 to 95,000 clones, with about 92% seen just once and under 0.35% held by the top ten. The sequence derives from an adult with an advanced solid tumor such as melanoma, head and neck, liver or kidney cancer. The chain combines TRBV18 with TRBJ2-5, with 7 bases identical to TRBD2. Sequenced material: CD4+ or CD8+ T cells sorted from blood, taken in a trial of the OX40 agonist ivuxolimab. As DNA, the CDR3 is TGTGCCAGCTCACTGGGGGGGGAAGAGACCCAGTACTTC. It translates to CASSLGGEETQYF.